This T cell receptor (beta chain) is drawn from a study of blood T cell repertoires in COVID-19 (dated by TCRdb to the early 2020s). For the wider study: Collaborator samples came from the United States, Italy and Spain and covered acute and convalescent phases of COVID-19. The samples were drawn from two sources: the first 160 participants of the ongoing ImmuneRACE study, and over 950 subjects contributed by 6 global collaborators. HLA class I and class II types, where available, came from metadata supplied by the sample provider rather than from assay-based typing. The sample metadata nearly always contained a de-identified subject ID, COVID-19 status, age in years and sex. The material from the prospective study consisted of cDNA or gDNA derived from T cells, B-cell-depleted T cells, or PBMCs. The repertoires were made available in a free public database intended to serve as a resource for research on the immune response to SARS-CoV-2. The dataset comprised deeply sampled blood TCRbeta repertoires from subjects exposed to, actively infected with, or recovered from COVID-19.

This clone was picked up many times. Its target antigen remains unknown. No quality values exist for individual bases; no much larger clone is one base distant. Overall results and qualifications from the work: Clinical and demographic metadata were provided uncurated, with the amount varying by source and participant.

Samples from volunteer blood donors who had recovered from COVID-19 were contributed by a second Seattle source. The collaborating institutions used their own protocols to collect whole blood in K2EDTA tubes. For TCRbeta analysis, collaborator samples were shipped as frozen whole blood, as isolated PBMCs, or as DNA extracted from either sample type. TCRbeta CDR3 regions were amplified from genomic DNA by means of the immunoSEQ Assay, a bias-controlled multiplex PCR. Processing in the source paper ran as follows. The number of nucleated cells in each sample was estimated from the amplification of reference gene primers within the assay. To quantify the absolute abundance of each unique TCRbeta CDR3 rearrangement, sequence reads were collapsed and filtered. Productive Simpson clonality was computed per sample as the square root of Simpson's diversity index over productive rearrangements. Entries here come from immuneACCESS through TCRdb and include only in-frame sequences with V and J called. Some clones fail to appear in such tables; in the studies checked, an unresolved V gene covers under half of the shortfall, and the cause of the remainder is unknown. V and J calls and clone size are given by that table; D and trimming were obtained from the DNA. The sample table holds roughly 200,000 clones, of which nearly 90% were seen once. 5.5% to 7% of the sample is taken by the ten largest.

Sequencing was carried out using peripheral blood. The receptor was isolated from a woman aged 40 to 50 who had recovered from COVID-19.

The DNA reads as follows: TGTGCTAGTGGTTTGGTACCCTGGGACAGGGTTCAATCTGGAAACACCATATATTTT. This yields the protein CASGLVPWDRVQSGNTIYF. The rearranged chain carries TRBV12-5 and TRBJ1-3, with TRBD1 identical over 9 junction bases. As encoded in the germline V gene, CDR1 is LGHNT while CDR2 is FRNRAP. The CDR3 measures 19 amino acids from cysteine to phenylalanine. Only the CDR3 DNA stays, 57 bases, in frame from base 1. Compared with germline, V lacks 0 bases and J lacks 1 base; bases without a gene match: 10.